The rows below give T cell receptor beta chains drawn from one sample of a study of regulatory T cells in long-lasting Graves disease. MiXCR, run by TCRdb on the multiplex PCR reads, gives a single entry per CDR3 protein. Here the sample spans 300,000 to 450,000 distinct CDR3 sequences, 15% to 17% being singletons. Specimen: peripheral blood mononuclear cells (PBMCs), collected at new diagnosis, from a patient treated with antithyroid drugs. The source is a female donor with Graves disease. Each CDR3 is given without its conserved first and last residue.

TRBV7-9 ASSFRTSGSDEQF
TRBV7-2 ASSLTRGEQY
TRBV11-2 ASSSYSEETQY
TRBV18 ASSPPLRQETQY
TRBV10-3 AINPGQGQETQY
TRBV6-1 ASIKSGFMNTEAF
TRBV4-1 ASSQDLGQDFNNEQF
TRBV12-3/TRBV12-4 ASSLEALPEQY
TRBV20-1 SCLGYGTSQETQY
TRBV4-1 ASSQTLVDGRNQPQH
TRBV5-4 ASSLVTNTGANVLT